Listed below are T cell receptor beta chains from one sample, sequenced in a study of T cell changes during pregnancy in multiple sclerosis. Some clones are missing from TCRdb's copy, which holds only in-frame ones; the method was immunoSEQ multiplex PCR. Of around 130,000 clones in the sample, roughly 95% were seen once. This material consisted of peripheral blood, taken after pregnancy. The receptors were gathered from a female donor with multiple sclerosis, enrolled in a pregnancy study. CDR3s leave out the opening cysteine and the closing phenylalanine or tryptophan. D genes are given only for firm matches. Expanded clones get a size class; other rows say once, few or many, or leave the size out.

clone_size: .
j_call: TRBJ2-3
v_call: TRBV7-2
d_call: .
cdr3_aa: ASSFLTGTGATDTQY

clone_size: .
j_call: TRBJ2-3
v_call: TRBV9
d_call: TRBD1
cdr3_aa: ASSGRDSRTDTQY

clone_size: .
j_call: TRBJ2-3
v_call: TRBV2
d_call: .
cdr3_aa: ASYDGARDTQY

clone_size: .
j_call: TRBJ1-1
v_call: TRBV29-1
d_call: .
cdr3_aa: SVEEGVAGVNTEAF

clone_size: .
j_call: TRBJ1-3
v_call: TRBV7-8
d_call: TRBD1
cdr3_aa: ASSLGGGGNTIY

clone_size: .
j_call: TRBJ2-3
v_call: TRBV18
d_call: TRBD1
cdr3_aa: ASSPLPGTGITDTQY

clone_size: .
j_call: TRBJ2-7
v_call: TRBV6-5
d_call: .
cdr3_aa: ASRPYRAEAYEQY

clone_size: .
j_call: TRBJ2-7
v_call: TRBV27
d_call: TRBD1
cdr3_aa: ASSLDRVAYEQY

clone_size: .
j_call: TRBJ2-7
v_call: TRBV4-3
d_call: .
cdr3_aa: ASSQGRQFGEQY

clone_size: .
j_call: TRBJ2-1
v_call: TRBV7-9
d_call: TRBD2
cdr3_aa: ASSPLWGAGVSYNEQF

clone_size: .
j_call: TRBJ1-2
v_call: TRBV6-5
d_call: .
cdr3_aa: ASRNTGFSYGYT

clone_size: .
j_call: TRBJ1-3
v_call: TRBV14
d_call: TRBD1
cdr3_aa: ASSNRGLSGNTIY

clone_size: .
j_call: TRBJ2-1
v_call: TRBV29-1
d_call: .
cdr3_aa: SVSMSERGQF

clone_size: .
j_call: TRBJ2-7
v_call: TRBV27
d_call: .
cdr3_aa: ASSPPEGDEQY

clone_size: .
j_call: TRBJ2-2
v_call: TRBV5-1
d_call: TRBD2
cdr3_aa: ASSLSGRAAGELF

clone_size: once
j_call: TRBJ2-3
v_call: TRBV5-1
d_call: .
cdr3_aa: ASSLAARVTDTQY

clone_size: .
j_call: TRBJ2-5
v_call: TRBV2
d_call: .
cdr3_aa: ASSPTSQETQY

clone_size: once
j_call: TRBJ1-2
v_call: TRBV27
d_call: .
cdr3_aa: ASSDGQYYGYT

clone_size: .
j_call: TRBJ2-7
v_call: TRBV11-2
d_call: .
cdr3_aa: ASSLVRGGEQY

clone_size: .
j_call: TRBJ2-1
v_call: TRBV9
d_call: TRBD2
cdr3_aa: ASSVKADGRGSYNEQF

clone_size: .
j_call: TRBJ2-7
v_call: TRBV14
d_call: .
cdr3_aa: ASSLAPWPIYEQY

clone_size: .
j_call: TRBJ1-3
v_call: TRBV28
d_call: .
cdr3_aa: ASSLSNSGNTIY

clone_size: .
j_call: TRBJ2-5
v_call: TRBV5-1
d_call: .
cdr3_aa: ASSLGLGKTQY

clone_size: .
j_call: TRBJ2-1
v_call: TRBV5-6
d_call: .
cdr3_aa: ASSLARFGRVGEQF

clone_size: .
j_call: TRBJ1-5
v_call: TRBV5-1
d_call: .
cdr3_aa: ASSYYPLVQVFQPQH

clone_size: .
j_call: TRBJ2-7
v_call: TRBV29-1
d_call: TRBD1
cdr3_aa: SVVGDRFYEQY

clone_size: .
j_call: TRBJ2-1
v_call: TRBV7-2
d_call: .
cdr3_aa: ASSSSWGPNNEQF

clone_size: .
j_call: TRBJ1-1
v_call: TRBV28
d_call: TRBD1
cdr3_aa: AIQDRVDTEAF

clone_size: once
j_call: TRBJ2-7
v_call: TRBV5-1
d_call: TRBD2
cdr3_aa: ASSFYSGSFYEQY

clone_size: .
j_call: TRBJ1-2
v_call: TRBV19
d_call: .
cdr3_aa: ASSPQGRANYGYT

clone_size: .
j_call: TRBJ2-1
v_call: TRBV27
d_call: .
cdr3_aa: ASSFLLSSHEQF

clone_size: .
j_call: TRBJ1-5
v_call: TRBV28
d_call: TRBD1
cdr3_aa: ASSSFIQTGASNQPQH

clone_size: .
j_call: TRBJ2-3
v_call: TRBV19
d_call: .
cdr3_aa: ASSMGIQLADTQY

clone_size: once
j_call: TRBJ2-1
v_call: TRBV7-9
d_call: .
cdr3_aa: ASSFAWEAYNEQF

clone_size: few
j_call: TRBJ1-1
v_call: TRBV5-4
d_call: TRBD1
cdr3_aa: ASSLQTGSEAF

clone_size: .
j_call: TRBJ2-5
v_call: TRBV9
d_call: .
cdr3_aa: ASSVASQGGFGETQY

clone_size: .
j_call: TRBJ1-5
v_call: TRBV28
d_call: .
cdr3_aa: ASNSGPEPQH

clone_size: few
j_call: TRBJ1-1
v_call: TRBV20-1
d_call: .
cdr3_aa: SALRATEAF

clone_size: .
j_call: TRBJ2-7
v_call: TRBV19
d_call: TRBD1
cdr3_aa: ASTPGQGLDEQY

clone_size: .
j_call: TRBJ2-4
v_call: TRBV4-2
d_call: TRBD2
cdr3_aa: ASSQGAAGGNIQY

clone_size: .
j_call: TRBJ1-4
v_call: TRBV18
d_call: TRBD1
cdr3_aa: ASSQLPGQINEKLF

clone_size: .
j_call: TRBJ1-2
v_call: TRBV30
d_call: .
cdr3_aa: AWRFNYGYT

clone_size: .
j_call: TRBJ1-5
v_call: TRBV28
d_call: TRBD1
cdr3_aa: ASSFGQGGQPQH

clone_size: few
j_call: TRBJ2-5
v_call: TRBV2
d_call: .
cdr3_aa: ASSEARTDQETQY

clone_size: .
j_call: TRBJ2-3
v_call: TRBV13
d_call: .
cdr3_aa: ASSFSGTPFSGGSTDTQY

clone_size: .
j_call: TRBJ2-1
v_call: TRBV6-4
d_call: TRBD2
cdr3_aa: ASSESGGQYNEQF

clone_size: .
j_call: TRBJ1-5
v_call: TRBV27
d_call: .
cdr3_aa: ASSLGFGNQPQH

clone_size: .
j_call: TRBJ2-7
v_call: TRBV10-3
d_call: TRBD2
cdr3_aa: AITQAGGYEQY

clone_size: .
j_call: TRBJ1-3
v_call: TRBV28
d_call: .
cdr3_aa: ASITGEQENTIY